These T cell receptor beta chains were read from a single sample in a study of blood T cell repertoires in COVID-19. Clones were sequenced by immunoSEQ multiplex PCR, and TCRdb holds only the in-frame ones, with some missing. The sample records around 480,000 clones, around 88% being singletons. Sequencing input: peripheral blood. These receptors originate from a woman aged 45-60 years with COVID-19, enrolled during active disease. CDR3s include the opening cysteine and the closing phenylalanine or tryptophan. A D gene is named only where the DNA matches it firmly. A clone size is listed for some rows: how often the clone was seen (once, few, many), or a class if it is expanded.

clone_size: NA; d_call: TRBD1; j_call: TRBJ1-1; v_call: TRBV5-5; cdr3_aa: CASSLVSVAGQGRAFF; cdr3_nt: TGTGCCAGCAGCTTGGTCTCTGTGGCTGGACAGGGGAGAGCTTTCTTT
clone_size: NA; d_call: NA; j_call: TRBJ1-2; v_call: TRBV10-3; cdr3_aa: CAISPQRYGYTF; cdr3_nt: TGTGCCATCAGTCCGCAGCGGTATGGCTACACCTTC
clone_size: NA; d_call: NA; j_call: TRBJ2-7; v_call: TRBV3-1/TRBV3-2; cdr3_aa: CASSQDLLAHYEQYF; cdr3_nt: TGTGCCAGCAGCCAAGACCTGCTAGCCCATTACGAGCAGTACTTC
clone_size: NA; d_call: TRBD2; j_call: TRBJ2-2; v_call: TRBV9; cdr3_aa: CASSANSGLANGELFF; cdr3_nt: TGTGCCAGCAGCGCAAACTCGGGACTAGCGAACGGGGAGCTGTTTTTT
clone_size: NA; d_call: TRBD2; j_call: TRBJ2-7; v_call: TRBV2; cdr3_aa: CASTGGIGPDYEQYF; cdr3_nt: TGTGCCAGCACCGGGGGGATAGGACCGGACTACGAGCAGTACTTC
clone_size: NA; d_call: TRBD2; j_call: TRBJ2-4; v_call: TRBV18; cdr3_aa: CASSPLAGGLAKNIQYF; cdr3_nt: TGTGCCAGCTCCCCTCTTGCGGGGGGGCTGGCCAAAAACATTCAGTACTTC
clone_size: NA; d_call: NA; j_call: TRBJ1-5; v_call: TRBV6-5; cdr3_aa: CASILQGYQPQHF; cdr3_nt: TGTGCCAGCATCCTACAGGGATACCAGCCCCAGCATTTT
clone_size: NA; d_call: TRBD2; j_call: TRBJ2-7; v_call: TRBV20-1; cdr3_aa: CSAIERLAGISTYF; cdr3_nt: TGCAGTGCTATTGAACGACTAGCGGGTATATCGACGTACTTC
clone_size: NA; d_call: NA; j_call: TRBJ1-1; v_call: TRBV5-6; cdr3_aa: CASSFPTASGEAFF; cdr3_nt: TGTGCCAGCAGCTTTCCTACAGCTTCGGGGGAAGCTTTCTTT
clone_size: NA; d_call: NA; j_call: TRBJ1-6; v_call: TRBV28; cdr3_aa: CASSYTPGSPLHF; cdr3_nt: TGTGCCAGCAGTTACACCCCGGGGTCACCCCTCCACTTT
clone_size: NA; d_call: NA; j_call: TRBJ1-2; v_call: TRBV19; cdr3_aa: CASRETHSF; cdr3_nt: TGTGCCAGTAGGGAGACCCACTCATTC
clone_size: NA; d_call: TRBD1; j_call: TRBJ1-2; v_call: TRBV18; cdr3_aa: CASSPRGSQGQGYGYTF; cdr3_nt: TGTGCCAGCTCACCACGGGGTTCACAGGGGCAGGGCTATGGCTACACCTTC
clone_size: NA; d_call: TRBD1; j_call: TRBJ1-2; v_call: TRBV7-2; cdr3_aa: CASSPRTGYGYTF; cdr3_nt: TGTGCCAGCAGCCCGCGGACAGGTTATGGCTACACCTTC
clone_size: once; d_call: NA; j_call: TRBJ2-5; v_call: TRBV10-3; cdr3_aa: CAISSRQAEETQYF; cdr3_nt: TGTGCCATCAGTTCTCGACAGGCTGAAGAGACCCAGTACTTC
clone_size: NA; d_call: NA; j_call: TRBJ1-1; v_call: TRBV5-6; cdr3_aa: CASSPSGSANTEAFF; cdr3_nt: TGTGCCAGCAGCCCGTCGGGGAGCGCGAACACTGAAGCTTTCTTT
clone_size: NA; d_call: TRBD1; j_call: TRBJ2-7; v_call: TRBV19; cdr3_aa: CASSIGQGPFEQYF; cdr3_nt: TGTGCCAGTAGTATTGGACAGGGACCATTCGAGCAGTACTTC
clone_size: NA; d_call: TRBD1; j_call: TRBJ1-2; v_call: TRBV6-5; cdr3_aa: CASITGGLANYGYTF; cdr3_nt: TGTGCCAGCATAACAGGGGGCTTAGCTAACTATGGCTACACCTTC
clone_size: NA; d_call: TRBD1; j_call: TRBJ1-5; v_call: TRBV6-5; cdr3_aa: CASEQGVNQPQHF; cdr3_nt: TGTGCCAGCGAGCAGGGGGTGAATCAGCCCCAGCATTTT
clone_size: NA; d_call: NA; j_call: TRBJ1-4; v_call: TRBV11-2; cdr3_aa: CASSPTFPATNEKLFF; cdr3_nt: TGTGCCAGCAGCCCAACCTTTCCAGCAACTAATGAAAAACTGTTTTTT
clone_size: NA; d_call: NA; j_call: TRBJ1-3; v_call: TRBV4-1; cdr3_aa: CASSQEALGGNGNTIYF; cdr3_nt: TGCGCCAGCAGCCAAGAAGCCTTAGGGGGAAATGGAAACACCATATATTTT
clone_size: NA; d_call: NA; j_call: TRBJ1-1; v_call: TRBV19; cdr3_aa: CASSIVGGGTEAFF; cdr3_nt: TGTGCCAGTAGTATAGTGGGGGGGGGCACTGAAGCTTTCTTT
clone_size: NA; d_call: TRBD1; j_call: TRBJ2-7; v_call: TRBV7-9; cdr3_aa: CASSSGQDYEQYF; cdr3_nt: TGTGCCAGCAGCTCGGGACAGGACTACGAGCAGTACTTC
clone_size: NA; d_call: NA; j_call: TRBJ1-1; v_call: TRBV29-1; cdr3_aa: CSVNSRGNTEAFF; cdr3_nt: TGCAGCGTTAATTCCCGGGGGAACACTGAAGCTTTCTTT
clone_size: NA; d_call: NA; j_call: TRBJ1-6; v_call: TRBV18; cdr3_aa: CASEGQKGINNSPLHF; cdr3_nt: TGTGCCAGCGAGGGCCAAAAAGGAATTAATAATTCACCCCTCCACTTT
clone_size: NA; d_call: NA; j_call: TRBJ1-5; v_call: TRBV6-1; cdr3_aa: CASSERGGIQPQHF; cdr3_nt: TGTGCCAGCAGTGAACGTGGGGGCATTCAGCCCCAGCATTTT
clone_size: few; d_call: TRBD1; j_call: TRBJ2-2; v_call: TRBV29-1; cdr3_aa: CSVSDRGVGGELFF; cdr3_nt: TGCAGCGTTTCGGACAGGGGGGTTGGCGGGGAGCTGTTTTTT
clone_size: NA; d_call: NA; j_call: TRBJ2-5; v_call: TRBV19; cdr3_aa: CASSITGQLQATQYF; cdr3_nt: TGTGCCAGTAGTATAACCGGACAGCTACAAGCGACCCAGTACTTC
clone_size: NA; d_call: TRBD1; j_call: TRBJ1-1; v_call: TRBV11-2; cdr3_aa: CASSPRGAGAFF; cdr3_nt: TGTGCCAGCAGCCCCAGGGGGGCGGGGGCTTTCTTT
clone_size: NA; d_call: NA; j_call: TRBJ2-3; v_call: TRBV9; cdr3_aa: CASSVSGGGSSTDTQYF; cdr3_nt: TGTGCCAGCAGCGTATCTGGGGGGGGCAGTAGCACAGATACGCAGTATTTT
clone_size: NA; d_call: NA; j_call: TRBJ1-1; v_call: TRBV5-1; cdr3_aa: CASSLGGQAPEAFF; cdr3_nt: TGCGCCAGCAGCTTGGGTGGGCAGGCGCCTGAAGCTTTCTTT
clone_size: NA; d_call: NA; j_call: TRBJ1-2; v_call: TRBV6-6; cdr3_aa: CASRGGYGYTF; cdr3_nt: TGTGCCAGCAGGGGGGGTTATGGCTACACCTTC
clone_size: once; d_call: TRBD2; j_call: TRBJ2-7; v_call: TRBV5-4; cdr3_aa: CASSLKLAGSYEQYF; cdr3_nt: TGTGCCAGCAGCTTAAAGCTAGCGGGATCCTACGAGCAGTACTTC
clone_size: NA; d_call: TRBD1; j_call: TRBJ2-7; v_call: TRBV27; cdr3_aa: CASSSNAATGASEQYF; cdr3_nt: TGTGCCAGCAGTTCTAATGCGGCTACAGGGGCCTCTGAGCAGTACTTC
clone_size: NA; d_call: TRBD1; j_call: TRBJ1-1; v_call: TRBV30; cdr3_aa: CAWLTGTYTEAFF; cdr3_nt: TGTGCCTGGCTGACAGGGACTTACACTGAAGCTTTCTTT
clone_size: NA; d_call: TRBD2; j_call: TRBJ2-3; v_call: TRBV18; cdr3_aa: CASTTSGGTDTQYF; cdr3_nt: TGTGCCAGCACGACTAGCGGGGGGACAGATACGCAGTATTTT
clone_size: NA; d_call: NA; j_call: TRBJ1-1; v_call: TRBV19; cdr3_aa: CASSSGTIDTEAFF; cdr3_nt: TGTGCCAGTAGTTCCGGGACAATCGACACTGAAGCTTTCTTT
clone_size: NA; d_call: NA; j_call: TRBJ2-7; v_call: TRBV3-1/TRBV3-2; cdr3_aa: CASSQLDSWQYF; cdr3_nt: TGTGCCAGCAGCCAACTCGATAGCTGGCAGTACTTC
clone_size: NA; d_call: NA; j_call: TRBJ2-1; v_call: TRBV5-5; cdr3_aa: CASSLGLRGDYNEQFF; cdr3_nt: TGTGCCAGCAGCTTGGGCCTGCGGGGCGACTACAATGAGCAGTTCTTC
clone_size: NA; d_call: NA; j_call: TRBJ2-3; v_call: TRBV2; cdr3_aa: CASSEAKGLDKSDTQYF; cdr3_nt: TGTGCCAGCAGTGAAGCTAAAGGACTGGATAAAAGTGATACGCAGTATTTT
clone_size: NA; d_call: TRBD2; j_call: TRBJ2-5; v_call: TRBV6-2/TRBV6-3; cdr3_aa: CASSPLAGIETQYF; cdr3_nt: TGTGCCAGCAGCCCACTAGCGGGGATCGAGACCCAGTACTTC
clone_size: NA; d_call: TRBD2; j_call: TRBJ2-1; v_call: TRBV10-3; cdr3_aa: CAIRTGTSMNEQFF; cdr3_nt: TGTGCCATCAGAACCGGGACTAGCATGAATGAGCAGTTCTTC
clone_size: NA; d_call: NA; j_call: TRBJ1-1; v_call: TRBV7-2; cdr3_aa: CASSSSKRASGRDTEAFF; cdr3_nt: TGTGCCAGCAGCTCCTCGAAGCGGGCCTCCGGGAGGGACACTGAAGCTTTCTTT
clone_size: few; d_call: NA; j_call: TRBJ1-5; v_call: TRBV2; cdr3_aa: CASTSREDQPQHF; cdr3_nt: TGTGCCAGCACGAGCAGGGAGGATCAGCCCCAGCATTTT
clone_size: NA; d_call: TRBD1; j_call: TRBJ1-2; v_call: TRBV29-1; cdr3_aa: CSVEDRDRSPSYGYTF; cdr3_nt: TGCAGCGTTGAAGATAGGGACAGGAGCCCCTCCTATGGCTACACCTTC
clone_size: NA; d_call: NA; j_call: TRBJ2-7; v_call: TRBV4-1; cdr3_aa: CASSQGPGVAYEQYF; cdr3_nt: TGCGCCAGCAGCCAAGGTCCAGGGGTTGCCTACGAGCAGTACTTC
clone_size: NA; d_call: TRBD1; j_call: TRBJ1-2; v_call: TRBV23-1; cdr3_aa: CASSQKRGQGYGYTF; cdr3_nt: TGCGCCAGCAGTCAAAAAAGGGGGCAGGGGTATGGCTACACCTTC
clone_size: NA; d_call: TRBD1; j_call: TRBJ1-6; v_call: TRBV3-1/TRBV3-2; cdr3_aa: CASSQYRGQGHNSPLHF; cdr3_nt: TGTGCCAGCAGCCAATATCGGGGACAGGGGCATAATTCACCCCTCCACTTT
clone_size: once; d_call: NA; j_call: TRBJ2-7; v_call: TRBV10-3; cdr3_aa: CAISDVSPYEQYF; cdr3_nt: TGTGCCATCAGTGACGTTAGCCCCTACGAGCAGTACTTC
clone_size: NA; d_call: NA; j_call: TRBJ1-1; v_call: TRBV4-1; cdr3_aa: CASSQGGANTEAFF; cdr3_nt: TGCGCCAGCAGCCAAGGTGGAGCGAACACTGAAGCTTTCTTT
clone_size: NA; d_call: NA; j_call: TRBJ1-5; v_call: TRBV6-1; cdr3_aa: CASSAPRMVGDNQPQHF; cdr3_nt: TGTGCCAGCAGTGCCCCGCGTATGGTTGGTGACAATCAGCCCCAGCATTTT
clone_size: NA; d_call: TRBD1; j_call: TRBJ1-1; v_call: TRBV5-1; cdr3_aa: CASSLTGGSNTEAFF; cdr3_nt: TGCGCCAGCAGCTTGACAGGGGGCTCGAACACTGAAGCTTTCTTT
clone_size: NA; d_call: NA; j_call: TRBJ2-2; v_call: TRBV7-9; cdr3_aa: CASIEGSTNTGELFF; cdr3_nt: TGTGCCAGCATTGAGGGCAGTACGAACACCGGGGAGCTGTTTTTT
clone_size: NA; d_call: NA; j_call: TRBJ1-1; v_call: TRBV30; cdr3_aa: CAWTGGWRTEAFF; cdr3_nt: TGTGCCTGGACGGGGGGATGGAGGACTGAAGCTTTCTTT
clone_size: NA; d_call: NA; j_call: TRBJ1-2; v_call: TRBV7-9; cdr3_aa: CASGGDSDYGYTF; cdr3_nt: TGTGCCAGCGGGGGGGATTCGGACTATGGCTACACCTTC
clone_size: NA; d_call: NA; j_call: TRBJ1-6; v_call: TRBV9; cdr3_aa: CASSVGGDDNSPLHF; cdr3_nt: TGTGCCAGCAGCGTAGGGGGCGACGATAATTCACCCCTCCACTTT
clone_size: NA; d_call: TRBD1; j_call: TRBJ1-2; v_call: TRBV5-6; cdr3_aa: CASSLTAGQGLNYGYTF; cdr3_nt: TGTGCCAGCAGCTTGACGGCGGGACAGGGCCTTAACTATGGCTACACCTTC
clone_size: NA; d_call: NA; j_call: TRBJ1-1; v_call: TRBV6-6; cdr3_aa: CASSYLTEKVGAFF; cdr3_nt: TGTGCCAGCAGTTATTTGACAGAAAAGGTGGGCGCTTTCTTT
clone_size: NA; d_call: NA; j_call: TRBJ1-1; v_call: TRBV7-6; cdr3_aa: CASSLGNRELNTEAFF; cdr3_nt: TGTGCCAGCAGCTTGGGAAACAGGGAGCTGAACACTGAAGCTTTCTTT
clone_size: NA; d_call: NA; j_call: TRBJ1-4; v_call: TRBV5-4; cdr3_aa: CASSFQGNEEKLFF; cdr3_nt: TGTGCCAGCAGCTTCCAGGGAAACGAAGAAAAACTGTTTTTT